Detailed here is one T cell receptor beta chain. Its target is unknown. The sample belongs to a study of a mutant IDH1 vaccine in newly diagnosed glioma. In the study overall: Administration of eight vaccinations to patients took place in weeks 1, 3, 5, 7, 11, 15, 19, 23. The study started vaccination 4-6 weeks after radiotherapy alone, or with temozolomide cycles. General study points: Pseudoprogression apparently lacked any relation to changes in top peripheral T cell clonotypes.

The method was immunoSEQ multiplex PCR; TCRdb's version includes in-frame clones alone and lacks a portion of them. Among 110,000 or so clones listed, around 90% were seen once. Time point noted: week 11, during vaccination. Doses consisted of 300 ug of mutant IDH1 20-mer peptide each, paired with topical imiquimod. The CDR3 has 12 amino acids. The V gene lost 5 bases and the J gene lost 9 bases, with 8 bases spanning the gap. Looked up from germline, CDR1 is MNHEY and CDR2 is SMNVEV (reference sequence). Sample: PBMCs, taken from a glioma patient whose treatment included an IDH1 peptide vaccine. This chain uses TRBV27 with TRBJ1-6; no reliable D call. This sequence was found in a woman aged 50 to 60 with glioma. CDR3 sequence (DNA): TGTGCCAGCAGTATGATTGGTTCACCCCTCCACTTT. This encodes CASSMIGSPLHF.